This T cell receptor (beta chain) originates from a study of T cells in Graves' hyperthyroidism and ophthalmopathy. Study-level background: Initial diagnosis, before any treatment, was when peripheral blood was collected.

Study-wide findings and caveats: Stable hyperthyroidism was separated from ophthalmopathy by a model based on 13 V-J features.

Absent ophthalmopathy progression within 18 months defined stable Graves' hyperthyroidism. Fresh 10 ml peripheral blood yielded PBMCs. What was amplified from RNA transcripts were TCR beta CDR3 regions. HTBI primers drove first-round RT-PCR of the TCR CDR3. TCRdb processed the multiplex PCR reads anew with MiXCR; each CDR3 protein has one entry. The sample shows 700,000 or so distinct CDR3 sequences, 15% to 20% of them seen only once. This clonotype has a count of ten or more. Its antigen is undetermined. This CDR3 region has 13 residues. The germline gives CDR1 LGHNA, CDR2 YSLEER. V gave up 3 bases and J gave up 5 bases, with 10 bases separating them.

Sequences were obtained from blood. This chain uses TRBV4-3 with TRBJ2-5, with D hard to call. This TCR was recovered from a young man with Graves' hyperthyroidism. CDR3 sequence: CASSHRYGETQYF. In nucleotides, the CDR3 is TGCGCCAGCAGCCACCGTTATGGCGAGACCCAGTACTTC.